This T cell receptor beta chain was obtained from a study of cytomegalovirus exposure and HLA in healthy donors. Study results and caveats: As a later analysis showed, a missense DCLRE1C variant was linked to trimming of TCR beta V- and J-genes. Within an earlier analysis, most TCR beta V segments proved productive either about 90% or about 30% of the time. Rarity held for most TCR sequences, but there were some public TCRs that occurred in many donors.

In germline, CDR1 is SGHAT, CDR2 FQNNGV. This CDR3 spans 17 amino acids. V was clipped by 0 bases and J by 6 bases; unmatched bases: 3. In the PCR, 60 Vbeta and 13 Jbeta primers were used. Sequencing was performed with immunoSEQ multiplex PCR; in TCRdb, only in-frame clones are kept and a portion is missing. The table includes 95,000 to 110,000 clones, less than 80% detected once. On this clone itself: The antigen is not known.

The origin of this receptor is a man aged 30-40 years in good health and CMV-seronegative. Material for sequencing was PBMCs. This chain uses TRBV11-2 with TRBJ2-1; 15 bases map to TRBD2. Here the CDR3 reads CASSLEWTSGRGNEQFF. CDR3 in DNA: TGTGCCAGCAGCTTAGAATGGACTAGCGGGAGGGGCAATGAGCAGTTCTTC.